This note documents a single TCR beta chain sequence. Its target is not known. The data belong to a study of T-cell memory formation after mild COVID-19. Across the study: Clusters of TCRs were largely donor specific.

5'RACE with constant-segment primers yielded barcoded, UMI-tagged TCR alpha and TCR beta cDNA libraries. TCRdb reprocessed the 5' RACE reads via MiXCR and lists one record per CDR3 protein. The sample consists of fewer than 650,000 distinct CDR3 sequences, roughly 21% of them appearing once. Findings and limits, study-wide: A subset of responding clones appeared in pre-infection memory, suggesting cross-reactive memory joined.

This CDR3 contains 14 residues. In germline, CDR1 is LGHNA, CDR2 YSLEER. The ends were cut back, 1 base at V and 5 bases at J, with 11 bases in the middle. The rearrangement uses TRBV4-3 and TRBJ1-1; D unclear. The TCR comes from an adult woman who had mild COVID-19 (a few samples of this study predate the infection). Cell type and time point are not known. The source material was PBMCs or a T cell subset sorted from them (not recorded which). In nucleotides, the CDR3 is TGCGCCAGCAGCCAAGGACAATTGGGGACTGAAGCTTTCTTT. Amino acids: CASSQGQLGTEAFF.